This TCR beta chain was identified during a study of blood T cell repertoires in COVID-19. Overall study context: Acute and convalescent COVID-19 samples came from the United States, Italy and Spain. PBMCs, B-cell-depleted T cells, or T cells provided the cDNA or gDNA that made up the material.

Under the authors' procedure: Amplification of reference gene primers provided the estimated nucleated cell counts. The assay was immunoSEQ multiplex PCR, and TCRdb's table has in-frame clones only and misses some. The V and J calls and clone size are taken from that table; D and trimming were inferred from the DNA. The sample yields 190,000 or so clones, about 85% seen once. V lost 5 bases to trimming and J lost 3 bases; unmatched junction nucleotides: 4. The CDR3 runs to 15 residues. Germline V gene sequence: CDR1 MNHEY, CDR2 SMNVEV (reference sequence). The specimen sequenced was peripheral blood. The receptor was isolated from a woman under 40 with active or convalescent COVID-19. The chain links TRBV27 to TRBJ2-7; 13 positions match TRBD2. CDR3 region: CASSPWTSGSYEQYF. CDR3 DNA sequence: TGTGCCAGCAGTCCATGGACTAGCGGGAGCTACGAGCAGTACTTC.